This T cell receptor beta chain was recorded in a study of early T cells in non-severe SARS-CoV-2 infection. From the 5' RACE reads, TCRdb called clonotypes with MiXCR, one entry per CDR3 protein. The sample lists about 57,000 distinct CDR3 sequences; 13% were seen once. There are many counts of this clonotype. Germline CDR1 SQVTM, CDR2 ANQGSEA. The CDR3 sequence is 13 residues long. With 1 base removed from V and 1 base from J, the gap between germline ends came to 7 bases. This sequence originates from an adult who was a healthcare worker with PCR-confirmed SARS-CoV-2 infection or an uninfected control (not recorded which). The sequenced sample consisted of whole blood. V is TRBV29-1 and J is TRBJ1-1; D gene uncertain. The CDR3 spells CSVEAQSNTEAFF. Written as DNA, the CDR3 is TGCAGCGTTGAAGCGCAGTCGAACACTGAAGCTTTCTTT.